A single sample gave rise to the 32 T cell receptor beta chains below, sequenced in a study of T cell responses to AZD1222 COVID-19 vaccine. The method was immunoSEQ multiplex PCR; TCRdb's version includes in-frame clones alone and lacks a portion of them. The sample carries over 120,000 clones, about 92% recorded once. Sequencing used peripheral blood, obtained on day 0 of AZD1222 vaccination. The receptors derive from an adult in good health.

The rearrangement uses TRBV30 and TRBJ2-4; D remains ambiguous. Germline V gene data show CDR1 as GTSNPN and CDR2 as SVGIG (reference sequence). The V end was cut by 0 bases, the J end by 5 bases, with 2 bases between. This CDR3 comprises 11 residues. CDR3 amino acids: CAWSVQNIQYF. For the CDR3, the DNA is TGTGCCTGGAGTGTACAAAACATTCAGTACTTC.

The V call is TRBV6-5, the J call TRBJ2-3; 7 nucleotides match TRBD2. CDR1 is MNHEY, CDR2 SVGAGI, per germline. V gave up 2 bases and J gave up 0 bases; unmatched junction bases: 5. The length of the CDR3 is 16 residues. The CDR3 region has the DNA TGTGCCAGCAGTTACGAAAGCGGGGCAAGCACAGATACGCAGTATTTT. Amino acids: CASSYESGASTDTQYF.

V usage is TRBV6-5 and J usage is TRBJ1-1; a weak D match, TRBD1 (5 bases). CDR1 is MNHEY, CDR2 SVGAGI, per germline. Trimming pared 8 bases from V and 1 base from J, leaving 11 bases between. This CDR3 has 13 residues. CDR3 sequence: CASLQGENTEAFF. CDR3 nucleotide sequence: TGTGCCAGCTTGCAAGGGGAGAACACTGAAGCTTTCTTT.

The rearrangement joins TRBV28 to TRBJ2-5; D not certain. Germline V gene lookup returns CDR1 MDHEN and CDR2 SYDVKM. V lost 3 bases, J lost 1 base, and 3 bases lay in between. The CDR3 consists of 12 residues. The CDR3 region has the DNA TGTGCCAGCAGTTTGGTCCAAGAGACCCAGTACTTC. Translating gives CASSLVQETQYF. The variable domain in full, with the rest retrieved from reference TRBV28 and TRBJ2-5, is DVKVTQSSRYLVKRTGEKVFLECVQDMDHENMFWYRQDPGLGLRLIYFSYDVKMKEKGDIPEGYSVSREKKERFSLILESASTNQTSMYLCASSLVQETQYFGPGTRLLVL.

The V and J genes are TRBV12-3 or TRBV12-4 and TRBJ2-1, with D perhaps given as TRBD1 or TRBD2 (5 bases each). V was shortened by 6 bases and J by 6 bases, with 12 bases between the two germline ends. The CDR3 contains 13 residues. The CDR3 loop is CASSTGAFNEQFF. CDR3 bases: TGTGCCAGCAGCACCGGGGCGTTCAATGAGCAGTTCTTC.

The chain is built from TRBV7-3 and TRBJ1-4, with D unresolved. Germline assignment: CDR1 SGHTA and CDR2 FQGTGA. Trimming shortened V by 6 bases and J by 0 bases, and 11 bases separated the two germline ends. The CDR3 loop spans 15 amino acids. The CDR3: CASRRTVATNEKLFF. The CDR3 DNA is TGTGCCAGCAGAAGGACGGTTGCAACTAATGAAAAACTGTTTTTT.

V is TRBV7-9 and J is TRBJ2-3; possible D gene TRBD1, 6 bases. This CDR3 is built from 19 residues. The germline CDR1 and CDR2 sequences are SEHNR and FQNEAQ (reference sequence). With 5 bases removed from V and 2 bases from J, the gap between germline ends came to 26 bases. In nucleotides, the CDR3 is TGTGCCAGCAGCCCCCCCCGTGGGGGCCAGCTAGAGCCCACAGATACGCAGTATTTT. This codes for CASSPPRGGQLEPTDTQYF.

The chain combines TRBV30 with TRBJ2-1; 11 nucleotides match TRBD2. The CDR3 spans 14 residues. V gave up 4 bases and J gave up 4 bases; unmatched junction bases: 3. The germline gives CDR1 GTSNPN, CDR2 SVGIG (reference sequence). Written as DNA, the CDR3 is TGTGCCTGGACCACTAGCGGGGGATACAATGAGCAGTTCTTC. Its translation: CAWTTSGGYNEQFF.

The J gene is TRBJ2-3, the V gene TRBV5-1; D is possibly TRBD1 (5 bases). CDR3 size: 15 residues. Trimming took off 0 bases at V and 3 bases at J, with 11 bases between the two ends. Germline V gene sequence: CDR1 SGHRS, CDR2 YFSETQ. In nucleotides, the CDR3 is TGCGCCAGCAGCTTGGCCAGGGCAGGGACAGATACGCAGTATTTT. Its protein is CASSLARAGTDTQYF.

This chain uses TRBV19 with TRBJ2-3, with 7 positions matching TRBD2. Germline V gives CDR1 LNHDA, CDR2 SQIVND (reference sequence). This CDR3 contains 15 residues. Unmatched junction bases numbered 11, after V lost 5 bases and J lost 6 bases. CDR3 sequence reads: CASSAGDQLMDTQYF. DNA for the CDR3: TGTGCCAGTAGTGCGGGGGACCAATTAATGGATACGCAGTATTTT. The full variable domain, in which reference TRBV19 and TRBJ2-3 provide the parts outside the CDR3, is DGGITQSPKYLFRKEGQNVTLSCEQNLNHDAMYWYRQDPGQGLRLIYYSQIVNDFQKGDIAEGYSVSREKKESFPLTVTSAQKNPTAFYLCASSAGDQLMDTQYFGPGTRLTVL.

This rearrangement joins TRBV5-5 to TRBJ1-4; TRBD1 might be the D (5 bases). The germline gives CDR1 SGHKS, CDR2 YYEKEE (reference sequence). V was pared by 4 bases and J by 7 bases, with 23 bases between. This CDR3 region has 17 residues. CDR3 residues: CASSPRPGREKTEKLFF. The CDR3, as DNA: TGTGCCAGCAGCCCTCGGCCGGGGCGGGAGAAAACTGAAAAACTGTTTTTT.

V and J are TRBV2 and TRBJ2-7; D call uncertain. The CDR3 sequence is 11 residues long. Between the trimmed V and J ends, which lost 4 bases and 5 bases, there was a span of 6 bases. Germline CDR1 SNHLY, CDR2 FYNNEI. CDR3 in amino acids: CASSGFHEQYF. The DNA for the CDR3 is TGTGCCAGCAGTGGATTCCACGAGCAGTACTTC.

The chain links TRBV7-9 to TRBJ2-1; TRBD1 agrees at 7 bases. Germline trimming cut 5 bases from V and 0 bases from J; bases unmatched to any gene: 7. This CDR3 has 16 residues. Germline CDR1 is SEHNR and CDR2 is FQNEAQ (reference sequence). The CDR3 loop reads CASSPTQGTSYNEQFF. As DNA, the CDR3 is TGTGCCAGCAGCCCCACACAGGGGACCTCCTACAATGAGCAGTTCTTC.

The V gene is TRBV2, the J gene TRBJ2-5; D unresolved. The V and J ends lost 0 bases and 4 bases respectively, with 3 bases between them. The CDR3 is made up of 12 amino acids. CDR1 and CDR2 from the germline V gene are SNHLY and FYNNEI. CDR3 sequence reads: CASSEASETQYF. The DNA for the CDR3 is TGTGCCAGCAGTGAAGCGTCAGAGACCCAGTACTTC. Drawing the rest from reference TRBV2 and TRBJ2-5, the complete variable domain is EPEVTQTPSHQVTQMGQEVILRCVPISNHLYFYWYRQILGQKVEFLVSFYNNEISEKSEIFDDQFSVERPDGSNFTLKIRSTKLEDSAMYFCASSEASETQYFGPGTRLLVL.

V and J are TRBV27 and TRBJ1-4, with a weak D call TRBD1 (6 bases). CDR1 and CDR2 from the germline V gene are MNHEY and SMNVEV (reference sequence). V was shortened by 3 bases and J by 8 bases, with 13 bases between the two germline ends. This CDR3 region has 14 residues. CDR3 sequence reads: CASSFGRGREKLFF. The CDR3 coding sequence is TGTGCCAGCAGTTTCGGCAGGGGTAGGGAAAAACTGTTTTTT.

The chain has TRBV15 and TRBJ1-2, with 9 bases aligning to TRBD1. CDR1 and CDR2 from the germline V gene are LNHNV and YYDKDF (reference sequence). This CDR3 has 16 amino acids. V lost 1 base, J lost 1 base, and 4 bases stayed unmatched. The CDR3 region has the DNA TGTGCCACCAGCAGAGCAGGGACAGGGAGTAACTATGGCTACACCTTC. Translating gives CATSRAGTGSNYGYTF.

V is TRBV28 and J is TRBJ1-2; no definite D call. CDR3 length equals 15 residues. The ends were cut back, 5 bases at V and 3 bases at J, with 16 bases in the middle. Germline-derived CDR1 and CDR2 are MDHEN and SYDVKM. CDR3 protein: CASSPSQAPHYGYTF. The DNA of the CDR3 is TGTGCCAGCAGTCCCTCCCAGGCCCCCCACTATGGCTACACCTTC.

The chain links TRBV19 to TRBJ1-2; no definite D call. The CDR3 is 12 residues long. From germline, CDR1 is LNHDA and CDR2 SQIVND (reference sequence). V lost 5 bases and J 1 base, leaving 5 bases between the germline ends. DNA for the CDR3: TGTGCCAGTAGTTTTGTTAACTATGGCTACACCTTC. Translation gives CASSFVNYGYTF.

The chain joins TRBV7-2 to TRBJ2-5, with D possibly being TRBD2 (6 bases). The CDR3 has 16 amino acids. V was cut by 6 bases and J by 0 bases, with 17 bases left in between. CDR1 and CDR2 (germline): SGHTA, FQGNSA. The CDR3 DNA is TGTGCCAGCAGTCAAGGACGGGGGAGGTACCAAGAGACCCAGTACTTC. The encoded protein is CASSQGRGRYQETQYF.

V usage is TRBV7-3 and J usage is TRBJ2-7; 9 bases line up with TRBD1. The V and J ends lost 5 bases and 6 bases, in that order; junction bases with no gene match: 5. Germline loops: CDR1 SGHTA, CDR2 FQGTGA. The CDR3 runs to 13 residues. CDR3 region: CASSLLTGGEQYF. In DNA, the CDR3 is TGTGCCAGCAGCCTACTGACAGGGGGCGAGCAGTACTTC.

The rearrangement uses TRBV7-2 and TRBJ2-5; D unresolved. The germline CDR1 and CDR2 sequences are SGHTA and FQGNSA. Trimming stripped 1 base from V and 2 bases from J, with 5 bases between. The CDR3 is made up of 13 amino acids. CDR3 protein: CASSLGIQETQYF. For the CDR3, the DNA is TGTGCCAGCAGCTTAGGGATTCAAGAGACCCAGTACTTC.

V and J are TRBV11-3 and TRBJ1-1; D is possibly TRBD1 (5 bases). Germline-derived CDR1 and CDR2 are SGHNT and YENEEA. This CDR3 is 14 amino acids long. V lost 0 bases and J lost 6, with 11 bases in between. The CDR3 loop is CASSLDLGAAEAFF. CDR3 in DNA: TGTGCCAGCAGCTTAGATCTCGGGGCGGCTGAAGCTTTCTTT.

The chain carries TRBV4-2 and TRBJ2-2; 8 bases match TRBD1. Germline V gene sequence: CDR1 LGHNA, CDR2 YNFKEQ. This CDR3 is 16 amino acids long. With V trimmed by 0 bases and J by 7 bases, 7 bases remained unmatched. CDR3 region: CASSQDLTGGIGELFF. DNA for the CDR3: TGTGCCAGCAGCCAAGATTTAACAGGGGGAATCGGGGAGCTGTTTTTT.

V usage is TRBV18 and J usage is TRBJ2-1; TRBD1 is a possible D gene (5 bases). The CDR3 is 15 amino acids. Per germline, CDR1 KGHSH and CDR2 LQKENI. V dropped 4 bases and J dropped 0 bases, with 10 bases sitting between them. The CDR3 coding sequence is TGTGCCAGCTCACGATCCCAGGGCTCCTACAATGAGCAGTTCTTC. It encodes CASSRSQGSYNEQFF. Full variable domain (rest looked up from reference TRBV18 and TRBJ2-1): NAGVMQNPRHLVRRRGQEARLRCSPMKGHSHVYWYRQLPEEGLKFMVYLQKENIIDESGMPKERFSAEFPKEGPSILRIQQVVRGDSAAYFCASSRSQGSYNEQFFGPGTRLTVL.

The chain carries TRBV6-6 and TRBJ1-5; TRBD1 might be the D (5 bases). V gave up 6 bases and J gave up 3 bases, with 12 bases separating them. CDR3 length: 14 amino acids. The germline gives CDR1 MNHNY, CDR2 SVGAGI (reference sequence). The CDR3 loop reads CASSPGHPNQPQHF. DNA for the CDR3: TGTGCCAGCAGCCCTGGACATCCCAATCAGCCCCAGCATTTT.

The V and J genes are TRBV2 and TRBJ2-7; a weak D match, TRBD2 (6 bases). Germline loops: CDR1 SNHLY, CDR2 FYNNEI. The CDR3 is 15 amino acids. Trimming cost V 6 bases and J 0 bases, with 15 bases left between them. Here the CDR3 reads CASRLGRGGSYEQYF. The CDR3, as DNA: TGTGCCAGCAGACTGGGGCGGGGCGGCTCCTACGAGCAGTACTTC.

V usage is TRBV30 and J usage is TRBJ1-1, with TRBD1 identical over 10 bases. Looked up from germline, CDR1 is GTSNPN and CDR2 is SVGIG (reference sequence). The CDR3 is made up of 16 amino acids. Losses at the gene ends were 0 bases for V and 1 base for J; bases not matched to a gene: 5. This CDR3 is CAWSVRWTGGNTEAFF. CDR3 nucleotide sequence: TGTGCCTGGAGTGTACGATGGACAGGGGGGAACACTGAAGCTTTCTTT.

The chain joins TRBV11-2 to TRBJ2-5, with D tentatively TRBD2 (6 bases). CDR1 is SGHAT and CDR2 is FQNNGV in the germline V gene. The CDR3 is made up of 14 amino acids. With 5 bases removed from V and 4 bases from J, the gap between germline ends came to 14 bases. Here the CDR3 DNA reads TGTGCCAGCAGCCGGTCGGGGGTCTTAGAGACCCAGTACTTC. Its protein product is CASSRSGVLETQYF. Full variable domain (outside the CDR3, taken from reference TRBV11-2 and TRBJ2-5): EAGVAQSPRYKIIEKRQSVAFWCNPISGHATLYWYQQILGQGPKLLIQFQNNGVVDDSQLPKDRFSAERLKGVDSTLKIQPAKLEDSAVYLCASSRSGVLETQYFGPGTRLLVL.

This chain uses TRBV7-2 with TRBJ2-2; 7 bases are shared with TRBD1. The CDR3 extends over 15 amino acids. Germline CDR1 SGHTA, CDR2 FQGNSA. V was pared by 1 base and J by 3 bases, with 2 bases of the junction left unmatched. The CDR3 sequence: CASSLGDRYTGELFF. The CDR3 bases are TGTGCCAGCAGCTTAGGGGACAGATACACCGGGGAGCTGTTTTTT.

The chain carries TRBV4-1 and TRBJ2-3, with a possible D match to TRBD1 (6 bases). Germline V gene data show CDR1 as MGHRA and CDR2 as YSYEKL. CDR3 length equals 17 residues. Trimming stripped 0 bases from V and 5 bases from J, with 18 bases between. The CDR3 sequence is CASSQESGTRGGDTQYF. DNA for the CDR3: TGCGCCAGCAGCCAAGAATCGGGGACGAGAGGGGGAGATACGCAGTATTTT.

The chain is built from TRBV7-9 and TRBJ2-3, with TRBD2 as a possible D gene (5 bases). The CDR3 is 14 amino acids. Germline assignment: CDR1 SEHNR and CDR2 FQNEAQ (reference sequence). V lost 0 bases, J lost 5 bases, and 9 bases lay in between. This CDR3 reads CASSLASEGDTQYF. CDR3 in DNA: TGTGCCAGCAGCTTAGCCAGCGAGGGAGATACGCAGTATTTT.

The genes are TRBV4-1 and TRBJ1-2, with a weak D call TRBD1 (6 bases). Per germline, CDR1 MGHRA and CDR2 YSYEKL. V was clipped by 6 bases and J by 8 bases, with 19 bases between them. The CDR3 consists of 14 residues. CDR3 in DNA: TGCGCCAGCAGACGGATCAGTGGGGGGGGCGGCTACACCTTC. Amino acid sequence: CASRRISGGGGYTF.